This T cell receptor (beta chain) was sequenced in a study of blood T cell repertoires in COVID-19. In the study overall: Collection of acute and convalescent COVID-19 samples took place in the United States, Italy and Spain.

Original methodology: Amplified reference gene primers provided the basis for estimating nucleated cell counts. Profiling relied on immunoSEQ multiplex PCR, and the TCRdb table lists in-frame clones only, not all of them. Clone size and V and J calls were adopted from that table, with D and trimming inferred from the DNA. Of approximately 270,000 clones detected, 80% to 90% appear once; the ten largest clones hold approximately 0.84%. Germline values: CDR1 LGHDT, CDR2 YNNKEL (reference sequence). V was trimmed by 5 bases and J by 1 base, leaving 11 bases between them. This CDR3 has 14 residues. This sequence originates from a young man with acute or convalescent COVID-19. V is TRBV3-1 (or the pseudogene TRBV3-2) and J is TRBJ1-1; D gene ambiguous. The sequenced sample was peripheral blood. The CDR3 DNA is TGTGCCAGCAGCGATTTACGGGGGAACACTGAAGCTTTCTTT. Its translation: CASSDLRGNTEAFF.